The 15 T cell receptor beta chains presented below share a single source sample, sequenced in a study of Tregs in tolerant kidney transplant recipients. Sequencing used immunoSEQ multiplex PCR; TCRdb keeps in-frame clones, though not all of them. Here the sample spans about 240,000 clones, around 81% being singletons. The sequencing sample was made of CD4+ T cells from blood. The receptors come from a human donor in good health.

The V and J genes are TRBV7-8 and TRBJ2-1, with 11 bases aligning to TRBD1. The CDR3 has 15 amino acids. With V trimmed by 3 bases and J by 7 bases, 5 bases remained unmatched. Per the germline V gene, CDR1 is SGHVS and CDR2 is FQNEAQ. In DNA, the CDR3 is TGTGCCAGCAGCTTGAGGACAGGGGGCGGGAATGAGCAGTTCTTC. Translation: CASSLRTGGGNEQFF. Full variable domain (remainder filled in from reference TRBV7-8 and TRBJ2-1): GAGVSQSPRYKVAKRGQDVALRCDPISGHVSLFWYQQALGQGPEFLTYFQNEAQLDKSGLPSDRFFAERPEGSVSTLKIQRTQQEDSAVYLCASSLRTGGGNEQFFGPGTRLTVL.

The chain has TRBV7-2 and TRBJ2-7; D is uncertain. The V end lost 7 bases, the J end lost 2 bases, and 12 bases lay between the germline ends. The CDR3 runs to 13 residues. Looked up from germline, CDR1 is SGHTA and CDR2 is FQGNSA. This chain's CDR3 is CASTFAGPYEQYF. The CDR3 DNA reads TGTGCCAGCACCTTCGCCGGGCCCTACGAGCAGTACTTC.

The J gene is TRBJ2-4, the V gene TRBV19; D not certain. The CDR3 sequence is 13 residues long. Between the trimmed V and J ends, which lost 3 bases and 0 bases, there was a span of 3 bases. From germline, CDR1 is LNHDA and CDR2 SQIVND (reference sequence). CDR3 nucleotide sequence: TGTGCCAGTAGTATCCAAGCCAAAAACATTCAGTACTTC. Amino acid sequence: CASSIQAKNIQYF.

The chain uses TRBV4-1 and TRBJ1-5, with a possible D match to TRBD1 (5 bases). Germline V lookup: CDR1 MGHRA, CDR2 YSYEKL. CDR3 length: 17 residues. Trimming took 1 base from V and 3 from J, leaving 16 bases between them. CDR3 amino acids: CASSQGLRGGVNQPQHF. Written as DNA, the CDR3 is TGCGCCAGCAGCCAAGGGTTGAGGGGCGGGGTCAATCAGCCCCAGCATTTT.

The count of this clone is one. CDR3 bases: TGTGCTAGTGCCTTGGATGGCAGGGGGGGATACGAGCAGTACTTC. Its protein product is CASALDGRGGYEQYF. This chain links TRBV12-5 with TRBJ2-7; D is perhaps TRBD1 or TRBD2 (7 bases each). The CDR3 is 15 amino acids. V gave up 7 bases and J gave up 4 bases, with 20 bases separating them. From germline, CDR1 is LGHNT and CDR2 FRNRAP.

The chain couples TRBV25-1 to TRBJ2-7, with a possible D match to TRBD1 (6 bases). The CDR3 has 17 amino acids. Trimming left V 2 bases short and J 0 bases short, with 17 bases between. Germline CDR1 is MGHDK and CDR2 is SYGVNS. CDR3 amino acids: CASSEKARDMTSYEQYF. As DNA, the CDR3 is TGTGCCAGCAGTGAAAAAGCCCGGGACATGACCTCCTACGAGCAGTACTTC.

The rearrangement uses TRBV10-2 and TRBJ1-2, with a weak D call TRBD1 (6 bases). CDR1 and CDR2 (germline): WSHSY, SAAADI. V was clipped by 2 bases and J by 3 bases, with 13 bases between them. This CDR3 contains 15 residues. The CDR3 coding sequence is TGCGCCAGCAGTGAGGGACAGTATATATACTATGGCTACACCTTC. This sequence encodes CASSEGQYIYYGYTF.

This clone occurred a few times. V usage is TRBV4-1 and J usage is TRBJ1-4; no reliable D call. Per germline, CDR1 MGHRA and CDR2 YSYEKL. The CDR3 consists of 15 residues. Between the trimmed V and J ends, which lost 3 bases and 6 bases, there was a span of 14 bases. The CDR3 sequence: CASSQAGQSHEKLFF. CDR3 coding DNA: TGCGCCAGCAGCCAGGCAGGCCAGTCGCATGAAAAACTGTTTTTT.

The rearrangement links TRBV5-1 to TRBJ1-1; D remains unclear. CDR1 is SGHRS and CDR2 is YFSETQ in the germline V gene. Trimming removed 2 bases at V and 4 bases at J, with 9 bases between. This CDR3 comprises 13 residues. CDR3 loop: CASSFRTVTEAFF. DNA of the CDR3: TGCGCCAGCAGCTTTAGGACCGTCACTGAAGCTTTCTTT.

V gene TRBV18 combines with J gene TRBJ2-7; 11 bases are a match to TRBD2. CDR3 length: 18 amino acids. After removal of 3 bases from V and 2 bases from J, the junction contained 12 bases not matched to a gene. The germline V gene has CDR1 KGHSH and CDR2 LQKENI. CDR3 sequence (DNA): TGTGCCAGCTCACCCCAAGCCCCTAGCGGGAGGAAAGCCTACGAGCAGTACTTC. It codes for CASSPQAPSGRKAYEQYF. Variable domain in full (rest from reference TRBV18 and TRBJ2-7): NAGVMQNPRHLVRRRGQEARLRCSPMKGHSHVYWYRQLPEEGLKFMVYLQKENIIDESGMPKERFSAEFPKEGPSILRIQQVVRGDSAAYFCASSPQAPSGRKAYEQYFGPGTRLTVT.

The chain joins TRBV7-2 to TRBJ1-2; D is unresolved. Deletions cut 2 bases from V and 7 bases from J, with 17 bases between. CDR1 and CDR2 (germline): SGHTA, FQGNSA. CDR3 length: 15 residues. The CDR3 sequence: CASSLSWTSGGGYTF. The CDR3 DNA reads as TGTGCCAGCAGCTTAAGCTGGACCAGCGGTGGTGGCTACACCTTC.

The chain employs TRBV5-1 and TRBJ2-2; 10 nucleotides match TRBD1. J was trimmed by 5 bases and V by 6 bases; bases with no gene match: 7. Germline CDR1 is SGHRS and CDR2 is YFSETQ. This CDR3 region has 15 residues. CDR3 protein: CASNVDRGRTGELFF. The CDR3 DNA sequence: TGCGCCAGCAACGTGGACAGGGGGAGGACCGGGGAGCTGTTTTTT. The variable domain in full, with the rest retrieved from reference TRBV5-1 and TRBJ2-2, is KAGVTQTPRYLIKTRGQQVTLSCSPISGHRSVSWYQQTPGQGLQFLFEYFSETQRNKGNFPGRFSGRQFSNSRSEMNVSTLELGDSALYLCASNVDRGRTGELFFGEGSRLTVL.

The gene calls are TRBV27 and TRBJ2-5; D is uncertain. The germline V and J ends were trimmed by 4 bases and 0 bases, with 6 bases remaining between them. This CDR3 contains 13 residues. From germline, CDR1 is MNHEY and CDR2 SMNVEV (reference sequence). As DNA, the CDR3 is TGTGCCAGCAGTTCCTATTACCAAGAGACCCAGTACTTC. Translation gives CASSSYYQETQYF.

The CDR3 loop reads CASSSQYRLEQYF. CDR3 coding DNA: TGTGCCAGTAGTTCCCAGTACCGGCTCGAGCAGTACTTC. V and J are TRBV19 and TRBJ2-7; unclear D gene. Trimming stripped 5 bases from V and 6 bases from J, with 14 bases between. This CDR3 region has 13 residues. Germline CDR1 reads LNHDA; CDR2 reads SQIVND (reference sequence). Supplemented by reference TRBV19 and TRBJ2-7, the full variable domain reads DGGITQSPKYLFRKEGQNVTLSCEQNLNHDAMYWYRQDPGQGLRLIYYSQIVNDFQKGDIAEGYSVSREKKESFPLTVTSAQKNPTAFYLCASSSQYRLEQYFGPGTRLTVT.

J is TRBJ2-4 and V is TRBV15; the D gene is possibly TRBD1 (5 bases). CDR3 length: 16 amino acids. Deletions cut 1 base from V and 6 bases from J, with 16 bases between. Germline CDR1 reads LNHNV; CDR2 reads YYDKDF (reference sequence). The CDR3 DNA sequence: TGTGCCACCAGCAGAGGTGGTGAAGGACATCGAAACATTCAGTACTTC. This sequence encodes CATSRGGEGHRNIQYF.